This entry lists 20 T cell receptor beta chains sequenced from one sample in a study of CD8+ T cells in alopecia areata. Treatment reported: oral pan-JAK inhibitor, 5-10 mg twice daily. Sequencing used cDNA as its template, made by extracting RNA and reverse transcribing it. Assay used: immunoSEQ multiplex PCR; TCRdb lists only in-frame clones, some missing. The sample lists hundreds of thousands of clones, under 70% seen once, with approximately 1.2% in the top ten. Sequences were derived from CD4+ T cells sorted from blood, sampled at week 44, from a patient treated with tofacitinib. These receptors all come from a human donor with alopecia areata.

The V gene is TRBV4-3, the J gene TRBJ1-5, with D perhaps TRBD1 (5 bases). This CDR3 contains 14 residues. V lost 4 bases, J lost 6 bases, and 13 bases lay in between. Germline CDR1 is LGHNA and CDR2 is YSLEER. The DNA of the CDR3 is TGCGCCAGCAGCCCTGTGGTGGGGACTCAGCCCCAGCATTTT. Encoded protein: CASSPVVGTQPQHF.

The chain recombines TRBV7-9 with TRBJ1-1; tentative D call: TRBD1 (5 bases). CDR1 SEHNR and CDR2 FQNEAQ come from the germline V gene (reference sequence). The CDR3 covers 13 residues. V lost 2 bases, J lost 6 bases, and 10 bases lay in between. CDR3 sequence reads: CASSLSGTAEAFF. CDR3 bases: TGTGCCAGCAGCTTATCAGGGACCGCTGAAGCTTTCTTT.

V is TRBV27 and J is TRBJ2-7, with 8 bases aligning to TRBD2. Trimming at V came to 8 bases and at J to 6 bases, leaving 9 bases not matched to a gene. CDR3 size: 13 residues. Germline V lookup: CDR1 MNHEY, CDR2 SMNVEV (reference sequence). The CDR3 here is CASQSGGSGEQYF. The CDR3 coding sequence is TGTGCCAGCCAAAGCGGGGGTTCGGGCGAGCAGTACTTC.

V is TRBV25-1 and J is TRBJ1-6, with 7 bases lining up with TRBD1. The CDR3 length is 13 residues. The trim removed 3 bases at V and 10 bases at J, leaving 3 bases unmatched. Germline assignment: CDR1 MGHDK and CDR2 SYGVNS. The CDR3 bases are TGTGCCAGCAGTGATCTACAGGGGTCACCCCTCCACTTT. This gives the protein CASSDLQGSPLHF.

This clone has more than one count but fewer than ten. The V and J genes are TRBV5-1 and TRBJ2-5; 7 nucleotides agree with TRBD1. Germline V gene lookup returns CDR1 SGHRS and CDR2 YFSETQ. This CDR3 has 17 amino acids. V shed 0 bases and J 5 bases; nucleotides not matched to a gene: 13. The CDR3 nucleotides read TGCGCCAGCAGCTTGGGGGACAGACGTACTTGGGGTGAGACCCAGTACTTC. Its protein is CASSLGDRRTWGETQYF.

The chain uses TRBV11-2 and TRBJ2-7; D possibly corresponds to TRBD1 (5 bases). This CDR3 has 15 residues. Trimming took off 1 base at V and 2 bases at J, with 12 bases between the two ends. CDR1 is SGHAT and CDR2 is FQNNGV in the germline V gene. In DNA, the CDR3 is TGTGCCAGCAGCTTAGGCCCAGGGCCGACCTACGAGCAGTACTTC. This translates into CASSLGPGPTYEQYF. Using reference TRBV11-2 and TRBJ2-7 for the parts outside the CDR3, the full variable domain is EAGVAQSPRYKIIEKRQSVAFWCNPISGHATLYWYQQILGQGPKLLIQFQNNGVVDDSQLPKDRFSAERLKGVDSTLKIQPAKLEDSAVYLCASSLGPGPTYEQYFGPGTRLTVT.

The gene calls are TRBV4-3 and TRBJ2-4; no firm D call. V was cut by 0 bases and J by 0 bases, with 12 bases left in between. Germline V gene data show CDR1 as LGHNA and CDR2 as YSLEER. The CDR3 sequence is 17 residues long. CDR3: CASSQDRQMLAKNIQYF. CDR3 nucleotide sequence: TGCGCCAGCAGCCAAGATCGGCAAATGCTAGCCAAAAACATTCAGTACTTC.

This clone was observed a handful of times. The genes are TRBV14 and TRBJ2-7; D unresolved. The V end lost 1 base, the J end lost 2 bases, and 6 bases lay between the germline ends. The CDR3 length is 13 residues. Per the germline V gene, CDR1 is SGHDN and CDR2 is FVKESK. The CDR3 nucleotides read TGTGCCAGCAGCCAAGTACACACCTACGAGCAGTACTTC. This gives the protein CASSQVHTYEQYF.

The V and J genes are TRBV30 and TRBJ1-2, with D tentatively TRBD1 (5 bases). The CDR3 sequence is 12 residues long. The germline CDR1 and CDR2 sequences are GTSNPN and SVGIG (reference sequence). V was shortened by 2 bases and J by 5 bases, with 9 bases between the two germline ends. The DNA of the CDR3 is TGTGCCTGGAGTCCGGGGCCGTATGGCTACACCTTC. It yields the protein CAWSPGPYGYTF.

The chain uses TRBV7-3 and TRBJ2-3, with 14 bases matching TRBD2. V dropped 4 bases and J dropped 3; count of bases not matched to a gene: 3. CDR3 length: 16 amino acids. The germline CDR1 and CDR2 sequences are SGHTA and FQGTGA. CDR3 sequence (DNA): TGTGCCAGCAGCTGGACTAGCGGGGGGATGACAGATACGCAGTATTTT. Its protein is CASSWTSGGMTDTQYF.

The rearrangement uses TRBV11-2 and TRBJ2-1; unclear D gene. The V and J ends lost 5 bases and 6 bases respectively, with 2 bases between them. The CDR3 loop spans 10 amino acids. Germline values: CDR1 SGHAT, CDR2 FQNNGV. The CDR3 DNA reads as TGTGCCAGCAGCCTCAATGAGCAGTTCTTC. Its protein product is CASSLNEQFF.

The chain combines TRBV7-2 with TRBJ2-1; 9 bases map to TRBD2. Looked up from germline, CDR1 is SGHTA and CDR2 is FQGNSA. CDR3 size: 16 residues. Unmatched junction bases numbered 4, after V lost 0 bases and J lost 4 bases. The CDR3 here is CASSLAAAGGYNEQFF. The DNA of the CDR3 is TGTGCCAGCAGCTTAGCAGCAGCGGGGGGTTACAATGAGCAGTTCTTC.

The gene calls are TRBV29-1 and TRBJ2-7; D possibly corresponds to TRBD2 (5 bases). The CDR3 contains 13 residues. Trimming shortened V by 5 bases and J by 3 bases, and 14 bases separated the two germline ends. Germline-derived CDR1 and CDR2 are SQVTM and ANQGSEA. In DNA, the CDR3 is TGCAGCGTTTCCGGGCCGGGGTACTACGAGCAGTACTTC. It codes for CSVSGPGYYEQYF.

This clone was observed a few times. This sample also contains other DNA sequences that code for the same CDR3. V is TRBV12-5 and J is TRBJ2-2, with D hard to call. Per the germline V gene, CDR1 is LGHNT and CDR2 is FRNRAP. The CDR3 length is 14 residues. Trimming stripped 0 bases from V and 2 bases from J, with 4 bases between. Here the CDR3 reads CASGLVVNTGELFF. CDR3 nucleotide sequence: TGTGCTAGTGGTTTGGTCGTCAACACCGGGGAGCTGTTTTTT.

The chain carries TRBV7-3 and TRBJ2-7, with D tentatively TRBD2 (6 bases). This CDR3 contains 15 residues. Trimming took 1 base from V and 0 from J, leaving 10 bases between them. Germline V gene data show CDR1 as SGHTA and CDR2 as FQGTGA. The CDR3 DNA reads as TGTGCCAGCAGCTTAATGGGGGGAAGCTCCTACGAGCAGTACTTC. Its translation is CASSLMGGSSYEQYF.

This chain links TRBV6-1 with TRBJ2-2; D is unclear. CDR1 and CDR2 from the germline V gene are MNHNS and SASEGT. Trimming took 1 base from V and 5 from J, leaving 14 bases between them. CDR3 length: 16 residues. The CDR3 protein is CASSEGRRLGTGELFF. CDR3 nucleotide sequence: TGTGCCAGCAGTGAAGGCCGACGATTGGGGACCGGGGAGCTGTTTTTT.

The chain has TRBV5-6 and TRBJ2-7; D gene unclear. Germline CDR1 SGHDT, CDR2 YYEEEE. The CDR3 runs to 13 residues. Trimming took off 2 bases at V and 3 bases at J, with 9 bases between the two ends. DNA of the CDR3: TGTGCCAGCAGCTTTACGAAAGTCTACGAGCAGTACTTC. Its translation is CASSFTKVYEQYF.

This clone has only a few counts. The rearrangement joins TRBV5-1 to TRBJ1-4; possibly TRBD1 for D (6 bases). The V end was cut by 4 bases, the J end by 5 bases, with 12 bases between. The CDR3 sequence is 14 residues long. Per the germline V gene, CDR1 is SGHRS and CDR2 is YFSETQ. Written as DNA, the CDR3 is TGCGCCAGCAGCCGAGGACAGAACAATGAAAAACTGTTTTTT. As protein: CASSRGQNNEKLFF.

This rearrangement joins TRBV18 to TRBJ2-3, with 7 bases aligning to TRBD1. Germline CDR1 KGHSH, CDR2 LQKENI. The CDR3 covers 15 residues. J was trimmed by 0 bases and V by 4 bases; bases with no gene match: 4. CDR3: CASSRTGQSTDTQYF. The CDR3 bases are TGTGCCAGCTCACGGACAGGACAAAGCACAGATACGCAGTATTTT.

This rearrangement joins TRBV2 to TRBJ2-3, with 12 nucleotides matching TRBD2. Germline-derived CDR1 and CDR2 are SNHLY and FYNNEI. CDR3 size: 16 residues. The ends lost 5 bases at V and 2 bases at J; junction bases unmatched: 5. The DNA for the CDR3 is TGTGCCAGCAGTAAGGGACTAGCGGGTACCACAGATACGCAGTATTTT. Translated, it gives CASSKGLAGTTDTQYF.